The following is a T cell receptor (beta chain) sequence with its context. What it binds is not known. This sample was included in a study of T cells expressing NK-cell markers. Study at large: Repertoire data for TCR beta were derived from sorted T cells (CD3+CD56+NKG2C+, CD3+CD56+NKG2C- and CD3+CD56-NKG2C+). Serological testing identified most of the eight sequenced donors as HCMV-seropositive and one as seronegative.

One entry per CDR3 protein, without DNA, is what TCRdb gives after re-calling the 5' RACE reads. In total, the table holds about 300,000 distinct CDR3 sequences. This CDR3 contains 15 residues. CDR1 SGHVS and CDR2 FNYEAQ come from the germline V gene. Study-level points and caveats: Dominant NKG2C+ clonotypes accounted for 1.0-7.0% of CD8+ T cells in six donors. The same clonotypes also predominated in the CD3+CD56-NKG2C+ fraction of several donors.

This receptor was identified in a woman between 18 and 70 years old in good health. Sequencing was performed on blood T cells: a sorted CD56 or NKG2C T cell subset, CD4+ or CD8+ T cells, or bulk PBMC T cells (not recorded which). The V gene is TRBV7-6, the J gene TRBJ2-7; the D call of TRBD1 rests on TCRdb alone, since no DNA is present to check it. CDR3 protein: CASSLALQGAGEQYF.